Listed below are T cell receptor beta chains from one sample, sequenced in a study of blood T cell repertoires in COVID-19. The method was immunoSEQ multiplex PCR; TCRdb's version includes in-frame clones alone and lacks a portion of them. The top ten hold about 4.6% of the sample, which has approximately 300,000 clones, around 89% seen once. What was sequenced was peripheral blood. The receptors stem from a man between 40 and 49 years old with acute or convalescent COVID-19. Each CDR3 is given with its conserved first and last residue. D genes are given only for firm matches. The size field is filled for only some rows; it gives once, few, many or a size class.

d_gene: -
abundance: -
v_gene: TRBV5-8
j_gene: TRBJ1-4
CDR3nt: TGTGCCAGCAGCCTGGACTTCCCCGGGAATGAAAAACTGTTTTTT
CDR3aa: CASSLDFPGNEKLFF

d_gene: -
abundance: once
v_gene: TRBV5-6
j_gene: TRBJ1-5
CDR3nt: TGTGCCAGCAGTGACAACCTCAATCAGCCCCAGCATTTT
CDR3aa: CASSDNLNQPQHF

d_gene: TRBD1
abundance: -
v_gene: TRBV27
j_gene: TRBJ1-2
CDR3nt: TGTGCCAGCAGTAGAGGGACAGGGGGTGGCGGCTACACCTTC
CDR3aa: CASSRGTGGGGYTF

d_gene: -
abundance: -
v_gene: TRBV19
j_gene: TRBJ1-5
CDR3nt: TGTGCCAGTAGTATAGGGCCAGGGAATCAGCCCCAGCATTTT
CDR3aa: CASSIGPGNQPQHF

d_gene: TRBD1
abundance: -
v_gene: TRBV27
j_gene: TRBJ2-7
CDR3nt: TGTGCCAGTATGTTTCAGGGGGCCTACGAGCAGTACTTC
CDR3aa: CASMFQGAYEQYF

d_gene: TRBD2
abundance: -
v_gene: TRBV10-3
j_gene: TRBJ2-7
CDR3nt: TGTGCCATCAGTGAGTCGGGGCGGGGGAACCCAGGGGAGCAGTACTTC
CDR3aa: CAISESGRGNPGEQYF

d_gene: TRBD1
abundance: -
v_gene: TRBV5-4
j_gene: TRBJ2-7
CDR3nt: TGTGCCAGCAGCTTGAAAGGAAAAGGGACAGTGGGGTCGGGTCCGTACTTC
CDR3aa: CASSLKGKGTVGSGPYF

d_gene: -
abundance: -
v_gene: TRBV11-1
j_gene: TRBJ2-7
CDR3nt: TGTGCCAGCAGCCCAGGGGGGACAGTAGTCTACGAGCAGTACTTC
CDR3aa: CASSPGGTVVYEQYF

d_gene: -
abundance: -
v_gene: TRBV30
j_gene: TRBJ2-7
CDR3nt: TGTGCCTGGAGCTACTACAGGGAACCCTACGAGCAGTACTTC
CDR3aa: CAWSYYREPYEQYF

d_gene: TRBD1
abundance: few
v_gene: TRBV30
j_gene: TRBJ2-2
CDR3nt: TGTGCCTGGGGACAGGGCCTCACCGGGGAGCTGTTTTTT
CDR3aa: CAWGQGLTGELFF

d_gene: TRBD1
abundance: -
v_gene: TRBV18
j_gene: TRBJ2-7
CDR3nt: TGTGCCAGCTCACCAACAGGGGACGAGCAGTACTTC
CDR3aa: CASSPTGDEQYF

d_gene: -
abundance: -
v_gene: TRBV6-1
j_gene: TRBJ1-5
CDR3nt: TGTGCCAGCAGTGAAAGGGGACTTAGCAATCAGCCCCAGCATTTT
CDR3aa: CASSERGLSNQPQHF

d_gene: -
abundance: -
v_gene: TRBV6-1
j_gene: TRBJ1-1
CDR3nt: TGTGCCAGCAGTGAAGGTTCACGGGGGAACACTGAAGCTTTCTTT
CDR3aa: CASSEGSRGNTEAFF

d_gene: TRBD1
abundance: -
v_gene: TRBV7-9
j_gene: TRBJ2-3
CDR3nt: TGTGCCAGCAGCTCTGACAGGGGTTCAGATACGCAGTATTTT
CDR3aa: CASSSDRGSDTQYF

d_gene: TRBD2
abundance: once
v_gene: TRBV6-7
j_gene: TRBJ2-2
CDR3nt: TGTGCCAGCAGTTACGGACTAGCGGGGACGGGGGAGCTGTTTTTT
CDR3aa: CASSYGLAGTGELFF

d_gene: -
abundance: -
v_gene: TRBV5-8
j_gene: TRBJ2-1
CDR3nt: TGTGCCAGCAGCTTCGGGTATGATGAGCAGTTCTTC
CDR3aa: CASSFGYDEQFF

d_gene: TRBD1
abundance: -
v_gene: TRBV29-1
j_gene: TRBJ2-7
CDR3nt: TGCAGCGCTCTACCTCAACGGGACAGCTACGAGCAGTACTTC
CDR3aa: CSALPQRDSYEQYF

d_gene: -
abundance: -
v_gene: TRBV21-1
j_gene: TRBJ1-2
CDR3nt: TGTGCCAGCAGCAAAGGACTGTTAAACTATGGCTACACCTTC
CDR3aa: CASSKGLLNYGYTF

d_gene: -
abundance: -
v_gene: TRBV9
j_gene: TRBJ2-3
CDR3nt: TGTGCCAGCAGCTCCCGTTCAGATACGCAGTATTTT
CDR3aa: CASSSRSDTQYF

d_gene: TRBD1
abundance: -
v_gene: TRBV6-5
j_gene: TRBJ2-3
CDR3nt: TGTGCCAGCAGCCTGACAGGGATGGAGACAGATACGCAGTATTTT
CDR3aa: CASSLTGMETDTQYF